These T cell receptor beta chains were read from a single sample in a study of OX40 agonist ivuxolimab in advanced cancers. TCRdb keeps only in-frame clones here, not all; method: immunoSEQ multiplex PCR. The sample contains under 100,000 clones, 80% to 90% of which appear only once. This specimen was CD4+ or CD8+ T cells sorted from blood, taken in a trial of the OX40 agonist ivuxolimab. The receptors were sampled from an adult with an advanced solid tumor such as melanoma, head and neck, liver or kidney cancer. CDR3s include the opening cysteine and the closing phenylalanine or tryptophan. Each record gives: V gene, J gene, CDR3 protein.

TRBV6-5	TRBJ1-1	CASSPTGGTEAFF
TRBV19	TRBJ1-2	CASSSQVNKANYGYTF
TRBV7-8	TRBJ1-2	CASSTRGGPGGYTF
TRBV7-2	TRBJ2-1	CASSLGGLAGEGEQFF
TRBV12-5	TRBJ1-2	CASDDWVSGTYGYTF
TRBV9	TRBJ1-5	CASSDRDRDQPQHF
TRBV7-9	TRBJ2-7	CASSLALHEQYF
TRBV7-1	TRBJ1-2	CASSLAVGQGRDGYTF
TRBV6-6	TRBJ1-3	CASSYLQITGNTIYF
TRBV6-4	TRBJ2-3	CASSDSIQSTDTQYF
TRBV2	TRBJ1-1	CASSVMNTEAFF
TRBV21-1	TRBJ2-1	CASSKGCDSSSYNEQFF
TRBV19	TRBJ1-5	CASSMWTAFNQPQHF
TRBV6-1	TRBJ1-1	CASREVGGHTEAFF
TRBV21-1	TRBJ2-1	CASSNLGPCDEQFF
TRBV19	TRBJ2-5	CASSISGAGTQYF
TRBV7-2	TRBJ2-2	CASSLLAGGAGELFF
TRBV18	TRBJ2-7	CASSDQNAGAHEQYF
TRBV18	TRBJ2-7	CASSPGHLLGGQYF
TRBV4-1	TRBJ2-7	CASSPLAGQDEQYF
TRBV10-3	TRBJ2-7	CAISGPGEQYF
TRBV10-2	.	CASNRGHFYEQYF
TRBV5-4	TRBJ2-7	CASSFDRGLRGEQYF
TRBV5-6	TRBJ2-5	CASSLVGDSKETQYF
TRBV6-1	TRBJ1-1	CASSEVGALWAFF
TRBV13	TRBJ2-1	CASSLGRGGRREQFF
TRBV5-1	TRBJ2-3	CASSYDTDTQYF
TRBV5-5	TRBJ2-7	CASSLTPYEQYF
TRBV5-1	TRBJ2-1	CASSSLGLEPNNEQFF
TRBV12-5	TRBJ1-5	CASGMDRVSFQPQHF
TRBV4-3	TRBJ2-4	CASSHSGPGPNIQYF
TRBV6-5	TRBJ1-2	CASSYSGTRGDGYTF
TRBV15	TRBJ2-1	CATSRERGGYNEQFF
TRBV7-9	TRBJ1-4	CASSPGQEGEKLFF
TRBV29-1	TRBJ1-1	CSVGKGNTEAFF
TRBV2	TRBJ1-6	CASSESVRGNSPLHF
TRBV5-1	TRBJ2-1	CASSLEASRNEQFF
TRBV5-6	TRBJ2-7	CASSLLAETGSLEQYF
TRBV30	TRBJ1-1	CAWGQGNTEAFF
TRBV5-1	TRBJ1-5	CASSAGGNQPQHF
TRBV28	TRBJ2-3	CASSPHRSGSDTQYF
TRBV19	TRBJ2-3	CATSGSVDTQYF
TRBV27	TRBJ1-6	CASSFLGTGGSYNSPLHF
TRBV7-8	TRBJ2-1	CASSPHELAGGREQFF
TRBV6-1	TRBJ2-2	CASGTRTAAGELFF
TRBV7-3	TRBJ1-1	CASSLRGGLPEAFF
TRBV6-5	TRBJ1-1	CAARHQFSAFF
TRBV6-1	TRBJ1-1	CASSESTGGWAEAFF
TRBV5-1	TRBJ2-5	CASSFGETQYF
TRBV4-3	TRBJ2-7	CASSPRTSYEQYF
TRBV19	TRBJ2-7	CASSDRGPPYEQYF
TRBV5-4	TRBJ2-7	CASSEDRASAYEQYF
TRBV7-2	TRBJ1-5	CASSLVWASNQPQHF
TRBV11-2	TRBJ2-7	CASSLGPKGVYEQYF
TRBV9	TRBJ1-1	CASILGGEAFF
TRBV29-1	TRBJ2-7	CSVVGDRAYEQYF
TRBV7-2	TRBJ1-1	CASSLGLSNTEAFF